Listed here are 32 T cell receptor beta chains from one sample, sequenced in a study of blood T cell repertoires in COVID-19. This table comes from immunoSEQ multiplex PCR, and its TCRdb copy is limited to in-frame clones, with some not included. The table has over 150,000 clones, around four fifths seen once; the top ten hold less than 20%. The sample taken for sequencing was peripheral blood. These receptors came from a woman in her 70s who had recovered from COVID-19.

This rearrangement joins TRBV30 to TRBJ2-5, with 7 bases that match TRBD2. This CDR3 contains 16 residues. The germline CDR1 and CDR2 sequences are GTSNPN and SVGIG (reference sequence). V lost 2 bases, J lost 0 bases, and 9 bases stayed unmatched. The CDR3: CAWSPFWGGDQETQYF. The CDR3 DNA is TGTGCCTGGAGTCCCTTTTGGGGGGGAGACCAAGAGACCCAGTACTTC. Together with reference TRBV30 and TRBJ2-5, the CDR3 gives the full variable domain: SQTIHQWPATLVQPVGSPLSLECTVEGTSNPNLYWYRQAAGRGLQLLFYSVGIGQISSEVPQNLSASRPQDRQFILSSKKLLLSDSGFYLCAWSPFWGGDQETQYFGPGTRLLVL.

The chain has TRBV5-1 and TRBJ2-5; a weak D match, TRBD1 (5 bases). CDR3 length: 14 amino acids. Germline CDR1 reads SGHRS; CDR2 reads YFSETQ. Trimming took off 0 bases at V and 3 bases at J, with 9 bases between the two ends. The CDR3 sequence is CASSLGGREETQYF. CDR3 DNA sequence: TGCGCCAGCAGCTTGGGGGGCAGGGAAGAGACCCAGTACTTC.

This sequence joins TRBV6-6 and TRBJ1-5; perhaps TRBD1 as D (5 bases). V lost 7 bases to trimming and J lost 4 bases, with 11 bases between them. In germline, CDR1 is MNHNY, CDR2 SVGAGI (reference sequence). The CDR3 is made up of 13 amino acids. The CDR3 region has the DNA TGTGCCAGCAACCGACAGACTAATCAGCCCCAGCATTTT. Translating it yields CASNRQTNQPQHF.

This clone was seen only once. The V call is TRBV5-1, the J call TRBJ1-1; no clear D gene. CDR3 length: 15 amino acids. Trimming stripped 0 bases from V and 4 bases from J, with 13 bases between. The germline gives CDR1 SGHRS, CDR2 YFSETQ. The CDR3 DNA reads as TGCGCCAGCAGCTTGGTTCTAGGCAGTTCCACTGAAGCTTTCTTT. It codes for CASSLVLGSSTEAFF.

The gene calls are TRBV18 and TRBJ2-3; TRBD1 matches at 7 bases. CDR3 length: 15 amino acids. Germline V CDR1 and CDR2: KGHSH, LQKENI. The junction had 7 bases not matched to a gene; V was cut back by 3 bases and J by 4 bases. This CDR3 reads CASSPTGVSPDTQYF. The DNA for the CDR3 is TGTGCCAGCTCACCTACAGGGGTTTCGCCAGATACGCAGTATTTT.

This rearrangement joins TRBV28 to TRBJ2-1, with a tentative D call TRBD1 (6 bases). The CDR3 is made up of 10 amino acids. Trimming left V 8 bases short and J 8 bases short, with 7 bases between. Germline V CDR1 and CDR2: MDHEN, SYDVKM. The CDR3 coding sequence is TGTGCCAGCCAGGGGCATGAGCAGTTCTTC. It is translated as CASQGHEQFF.

The chain employs TRBV20-1 and TRBJ1-2, with 9 nucleotides matching TRBD1. V shed 3 bases, J shed 8 bases, and the junction held 1 base outside the gene matches. The CDR3 contains 11 residues. Germline V lookup: CDR1 DFQATT, CDR2 SNEGSKA (reference sequence). The CDR3 sequence: CSARGTGGYTF. The CDR3 DNA follows: TGCAGTGCTAGGGGGACAGGGGGCTACACCTTC.

The chain has TRBV9 and TRBJ2-7; a weak D match, TRBD2 (6 bases). V was cut by 4 bases and J by 7 bases, with 21 bases left in between. Germline V gene data show CDR1 as SGDLS and CDR2 as YYNGEE. CDR3 length equals 15 residues. CDR3 in amino acids: CASSPGGSGPGEQYF. CDR3 coding DNA: TGTGCCAGCAGCCCCGGCGGTAGCGGCCCTGGGGAGCAGTACTTC.

This clone was recorded a few times. This chain connects TRBV6-5 to TRBJ2-7, with TRBD1 matching over 11 bases. Per the germline V gene, CDR1 is MNHEY and CDR2 is SVGAGI. Trimming took 0 bases from V and 5 from J; bases not matched to a gene: 3. This CDR3 region has 15 residues. CDR3 region: CASSYSGDRGNEQYF. CDR3 sequence (DNA): TGTGCCAGCAGTTACTCTGGGGACAGGGGGAACGAGCAGTACTTC.

The count of this clone is one. The chain uses TRBV5-6 and TRBJ2-1; D is possibly TRBD2 (6 bases). V dropped 2 bases and J dropped 4 bases, with 13 bases sitting between them. CDR1 is SGHDT, CDR2 YYEEEE, per germline. The CDR3 contains 15 residues. In DNA form, the CDR3 reads TGTGCCAGCAGCTTTCGAACTAGCCTTTACAATGAGCAGTTCTTC. This gives the protein CASSFRTSLYNEQFF.

This chain joins TRBV2 and TRBJ1-5, with 8 bases aligning to TRBD1. V shed 6 bases and J 0 bases; nucleotides not matched to a gene: 4. The germline gives CDR1 SNHLY, CDR2 FYNNEI. This CDR3 contains 15 residues. The CDR3 bases are TGTGCCAGCAGCGGACAGGGCCATAGCAATCAGCCCCAGCATTTT. Its translation is CASSGQGHSNQPQHF.

The chain links TRBV5-5 to TRBJ2-2; the match to TRBD2 covers 10 bases. Germline values: CDR1 SGHKS, CDR2 YYEKEE (reference sequence). J gave up 4 bases and V 4 bases, and 7 bases lay outside the gene matches. CDR3 size: 16 residues. The CDR3 reads CASSPVLAGATGELFF. As DNA, the CDR3 is TGTGCCAGCAGCCCCGTTCTAGCGGGAGCCACCGGGGAGCTGTTTTTT.

This clone has more than one count but fewer than ten. V is TRBV11-2 and J is TRBJ1-2; the D gene is possibly TRBD1 (6 bases). CDR1 and CDR2 (germline): SGHAT, FQNNGV. CDR3 length: 15 residues. The V gene lost 1 base and the J gene lost 0 bases, with 9 bases spanning the gap. The DNA of the CDR3 is TGTGCCAGCAGCTTAGCGGGGGGCCCTAACTATGGCTACACCTTC. Amino acids: CASSLAGGPNYGYTF.

The J gene is TRBJ2-5, the V gene TRBV24-1; 11 nucleotides align to TRBD2. Germline CDR1 KGHDR, CDR2 SFDVKD. The CDR3 totals 16 residues. The junction had 6 bases not matched to a gene; V was cut back by 4 bases and J by 3 bases. The CDR3 region is CATSDSGTSGEETQYF. For the CDR3, the DNA is TGTGCCACCAGTGACTCCGGGACTAGCGGAGAAGAGACCCAGTACTTC.

This sequence joins TRBV10-3 and TRBJ2-2; tentatively, D is TRBD2 (5 bases). CDR1 is ENHRY and CDR2 is SYGVKD in the germline V gene. V was pared by 4 bases and J by 4 bases, with 13 bases between. The CDR3 consists of 15 residues. The CDR3 loop is CAISVAARGTGELFF. CDR3 sequence (DNA): TGTGCCATCAGTGTGGCGGCCCGGGGCACCGGGGAGCTGTTTTTT.

This chain connects TRBV7-3 to TRBJ2-1, with D tentatively TRBD2 (6 bases). V gave up 5 bases and J gave up 5 bases, with 13 bases separating them. Germline-derived CDR1 and CDR2 are SGHTA and FQGTGA. This CDR3 spans 14 amino acids. In DNA form, the CDR3 reads TGTGCCAGCAGCAAAACTGGAGGGGACAATGAGCAGTTCTTC. Its translation: CASSKTGGDNEQFF.

The rearrangement joins TRBV3-1 (or the pseudogene TRBV3-2) to TRBJ1-4; 9 bases fit TRBD1. CDR1 LGHDT and CDR2 YNNKEL come from the germline V gene (reference sequence). J gave up 7 bases and V 3 bases, and 6 bases lay outside the gene matches. The CDR3 has 15 amino acids. The chain's CDR3 is CASSHATGGGEKLFF. The CDR3 region has the DNA TGTGCCAGCAGCCATGCGACAGGGGGGGGTGAAAAACTGTTTTTT.

The chain couples TRBV7-8 to TRBJ1-1, with D possibly TRBD1 on 6 matching bases. V lost 5 bases and J 0 bases, leaving 16 bases between the germline ends. The CDR3 is 16 amino acids. The germline V gene encodes CDR1 SGHVS and CDR2 FQNEAQ. The CDR3 loop reads CASSKTGTWMNTEAFF. The DNA of the CDR3 is TGTGCCAGCAGCAAAACAGGGACCTGGATGAACACTGAAGCTTTCTTT.

V is TRBV9 and J is TRBJ2-5; TRBD2 agrees at 10 bases. Trimming took 4 bases from V and 1 from J; bases not matched to a gene: 1. Germline CDR1 SGDLS, CDR2 YYNGEE. The CDR3 length is 14 residues. The CDR3 DNA reads as TGTGCCAGCAGCCGGACTAGCGGCCAAGAGACCCAGTACTTC. Its translation: CASSRTSGQETQYF.

CDR3 region: CAWSAWRRDTQYF. The CDR3, as DNA: TGTGCCTGGAGTGCTTGGAGACGGGATACGCAGTATTTT. The rearrangement links TRBV30 to TRBJ2-3, with D unresolved. Trimming removed 1 base at V and 6 bases at J, with 11 bases between. Germline V gene sequence: CDR1 GTSNPN, CDR2 SVGIG (reference sequence). The CDR3 contains 13 residues.

The chain joins TRBV12-3 or TRBV12-4 to TRBJ2-1; the D gene is possibly TRBD1 (6 bases). The CDR3 runs to 12 residues. V was pared by 6 bases and J by 7 bases, with 10 bases between. In DNA, the CDR3 is TGTGCCAGCAGCCGCCAGGGGAATGAGCAGTTCTTC. Encoded protein: CASSRQGNEQFF.

On this clone: An end of the junction does not agree with germline; a read error may underlie this. This chain joins TRBV4-1 and TRBJ2-1; 10 positions agree with TRBD2. The CDR3 spans 17 residues. Germline CDR1 reads MGHRA; CDR2 reads YSYEKL. The CDR3 loop reads CASSPREGLATNKEQFF. CDR3 DNA: TGCGCCAGCAGCCCTCGGGAGGGACTAGCGACCAACAAGGAGCAGTTCTTC.

The V and J genes are TRBV10-2 and TRBJ2-5, with 9 positions matching TRBD1. The V gene's germline CDR1 is WSHSY and CDR2 SAAADI. J lost 5 bases, V lost 3 bases, and 10 bases had no gene match. The CDR3 contains 16 residues. CDR3 sequence (DNA): TGCGCCAGCAGTGACGCGGGGAACAGGGGGCGTGAGACCCAGTACTTC. Translated, it gives CASSDAGNRGRETQYF.

In nucleotides, the CDR3 is TGTGCCAGCAGCACCGACAGGGTAACTGAAGCTTTCTTT. This sequence encodes CASSTDRVTEAFF. V gene TRBV5-6 combines with J gene TRBJ1-1; 7 bases fit TRBD1. Germline CDR1 reads SGHDT; CDR2 reads YYEEEE. This CDR3 contains 13 residues. V shed 4 bases, J shed 5 bases, and the junction held 5 bases outside the gene matches.

The rearrangement uses TRBV5-4 and TRBJ2-7; TRBD2 matches 7 bases. Germline trimming cut 0 bases from V and 0 bases from J; bases unmatched to any gene: 6. Germline V gene lookup returns CDR1 SGHNT and CDR2 YYREEE (reference sequence). The CDR3 consists of 16 residues. The CDR3 loop is CASSLGSGTLSYEQYF. For the CDR3, the DNA is TGTGCCAGCAGCTTGGGAAGCGGGACGCTCTCCTACGAGCAGTACTTC.

The gene calls are TRBV15 and TRBJ2-1, with 8 bases matching TRBD2. Per germline, CDR1 LNHNV and CDR2 YYDKDF (reference sequence). The CDR3 totals 14 residues. Losses at the gene ends were 8 bases for V and 9 bases for J; bases not matched to a gene: 12. The CDR3 spells CATSPIREGGEQFF. CDR3 nucleotides: TGTGCCACCTCCCCGATCCGGGAGGGGGGTGAGCAGTTCTTC.

The chain employs TRBV5-1 and TRBJ2-3; TRBD2 aligns across 7 bases. Per germline, CDR1 SGHRS and CDR2 YFSETQ. CDR3 length equals 15 residues. V was pared by 0 bases and J by 10 bases, with 11 bases of the junction left unmatched. CDR3 nucleotide sequence: TGCGCCAGCAGCTTGGCGGGGCTAGCGGACGCCCCGCAGTATTTT. As protein: CASSLAGLADAPQYF.

The chain has TRBV5-1 and TRBJ2-2; 9 bases agree with TRBD1. Looked up from germline, CDR1 is SGHRS and CDR2 is YFSETQ. The J segment lost 1 base and the V segment lost 0 bases, leaving 1 base of the junction unmatched. This CDR3 is built from 16 residues. CDR3 protein: CASSLGGQGNTGELFF. CDR3 DNA: TGCGCCAGCAGCTTGGGGGGACAGGGGAACACCGGGGAGCTGTTTTTT.

V usage is TRBV13 and J usage is TRBJ2-6; 11 nucleotides line up with TRBD1. Losses at the gene ends were 5 bases for V and 0 bases for J; bases not matched to a gene: 9. Germline V gives CDR1 PRHDT, CDR2 FYEKMQ (reference sequence). This CDR3 has 19 residues. The CDR3 DNA sequence: TGTGCCAGCAGCCCGGACAGGGGGCTCTCTCTCTCTGGGGCCAACGTCCTGACTTTC. Its protein product is CASSPDRGLSLSGANVLTF. Drawing the rest from reference TRBV13 and TRBJ2-6, the complete variable domain is AAGVIQSPRHLIKEKRETATLKCYPIPRHDTVYWYQQGPGQDPQFLISFYEKMQSDKGSIPDRFSAQQFSDYHSELNMSSLELGDSALYFCASSPDRGLSLSGANVLTFGAGSRLTVL.

This clone occurred once. DNA for the CDR3: TGTGCCAGTATGGCAGGGAATAGCAATCAGCCCCAGCATTTT. This translates into CASMAGNSNQPQHF. V and J are TRBV19 and TRBJ1-5, with D maybe TRBD1 (5 bases). This CDR3 has 14 amino acids. V was cut by 7 bases and J by 0 bases, with 10 bases left in between. Germline CDR1 is LNHDA and CDR2 is SQIVND (reference sequence).

This sequence joins TRBV30 and TRBJ1-2, with D unclear. The germline gives CDR1 GTSNPN, CDR2 SVGIG (reference sequence). The ends were cut back, 4 bases at V and 1 base at J, with 4 bases in the middle. CDR3 length: 11 amino acids. The CDR3 protein is CAWNGNYGYTF. CDR3 DNA: TGTGCCTGGAACGGTAACTATGGCTACACCTTC.

The sample holds one count of this clone. The chain recombines TRBV11-2 with TRBJ1-4, with D maybe TRBD1 (6 bases). Germline V gene lookup returns CDR1 SGHAT and CDR2 FQNNGV. The CDR3 covers 15 residues. V was shortened by 1 base and J by 3 bases, with 9 bases between the two germline ends. The CDR3 is CASSLGGTPNEKLFF. For the CDR3, the DNA is TGTGCCAGCAGCTTAGGGGGGACACCTAATGAAAAACTGTTTTTT.